This entry features one T cell receptor (beta chain) sequence. Its matching antigen is unknown. Repertoires were generated with immunoSEQ multiplex PCR, while TCRdb's copy carries only in-frame clones and drops some. The data show tens of thousands of clones, around nine tenths seen once. The sample comes from a study of T cell clones after liver transplantation. The germline V gene has CDR1 SGHAT and CDR2 FQNNGV. The CDR3 has 16 residues. Trimming took 1 base from V and 6 from J; bases not matched to a gene: 10. Whole-study results and caveats: In two subjects, few donor cells limited the measurable donor-reactive repertoire.

The sequencing here drew on CD4+ T cells from blood, taken before liver transplant. J is TRBJ2-7 and V is TRBV11-2, with 9 bases fitting TRBD1. The origin of this receptor is a human donor who received a liver transplant. CDR3 residues: CASSLGRGTGLGEQYF. CDR3 DNA: TGTGCCAGCAGCTTAGGCAGGGGGACAGGGTTAGGCGAGCAGTACTTC.